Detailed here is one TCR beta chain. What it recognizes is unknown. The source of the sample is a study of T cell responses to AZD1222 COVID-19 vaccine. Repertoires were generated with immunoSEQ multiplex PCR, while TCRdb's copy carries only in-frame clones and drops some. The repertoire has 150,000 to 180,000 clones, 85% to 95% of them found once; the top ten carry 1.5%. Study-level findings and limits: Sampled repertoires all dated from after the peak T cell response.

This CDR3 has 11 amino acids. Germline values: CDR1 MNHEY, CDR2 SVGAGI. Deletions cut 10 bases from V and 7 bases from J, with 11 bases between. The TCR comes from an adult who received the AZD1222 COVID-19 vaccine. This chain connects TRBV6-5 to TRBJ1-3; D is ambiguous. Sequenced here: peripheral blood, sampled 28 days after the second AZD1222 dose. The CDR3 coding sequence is TGTGCCACTCGGAGAGGGAACACCATATATTTT. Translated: CATRRGNTIYF.